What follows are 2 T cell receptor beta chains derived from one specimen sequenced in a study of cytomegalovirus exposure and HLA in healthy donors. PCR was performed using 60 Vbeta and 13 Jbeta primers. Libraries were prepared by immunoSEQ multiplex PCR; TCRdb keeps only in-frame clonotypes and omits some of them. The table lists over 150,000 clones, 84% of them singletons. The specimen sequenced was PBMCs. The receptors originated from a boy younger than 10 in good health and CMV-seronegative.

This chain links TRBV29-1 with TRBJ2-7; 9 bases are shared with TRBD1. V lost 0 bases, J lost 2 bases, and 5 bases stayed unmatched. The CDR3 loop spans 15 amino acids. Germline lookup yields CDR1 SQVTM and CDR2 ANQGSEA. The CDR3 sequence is CSVEDPDRGPYEQYF. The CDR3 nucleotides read TGCAGCGTTGAAGATCCGGACAGGGGTCCCTACGAGCAGTACTTC.

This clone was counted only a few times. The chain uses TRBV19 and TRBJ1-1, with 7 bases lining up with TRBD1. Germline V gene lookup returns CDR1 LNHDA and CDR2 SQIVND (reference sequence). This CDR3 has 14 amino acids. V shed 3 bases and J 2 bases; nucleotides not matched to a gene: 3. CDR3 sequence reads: CASSMQGGNTEAFF. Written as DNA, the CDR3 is TGTGCCAGTAGTATGCAGGGGGGAAACACTGAAGCTTTCTTT.